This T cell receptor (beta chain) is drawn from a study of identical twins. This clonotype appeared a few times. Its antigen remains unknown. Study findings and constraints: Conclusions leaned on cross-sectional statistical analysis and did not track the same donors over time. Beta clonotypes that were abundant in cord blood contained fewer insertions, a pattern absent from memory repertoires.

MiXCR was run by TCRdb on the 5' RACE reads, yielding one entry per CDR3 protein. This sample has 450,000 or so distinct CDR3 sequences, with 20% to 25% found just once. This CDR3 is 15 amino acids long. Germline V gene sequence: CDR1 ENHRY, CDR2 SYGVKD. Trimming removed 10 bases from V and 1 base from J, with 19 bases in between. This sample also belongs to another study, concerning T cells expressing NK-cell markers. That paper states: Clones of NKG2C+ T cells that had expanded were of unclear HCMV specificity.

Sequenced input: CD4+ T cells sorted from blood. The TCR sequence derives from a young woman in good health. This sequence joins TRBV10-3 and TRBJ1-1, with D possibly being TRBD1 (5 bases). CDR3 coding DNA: TGTGCCACCGATCCGCAGGGACCGTCGAACACTGAAGCTTTCTTT. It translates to CATDPQGPSNTEAFF.